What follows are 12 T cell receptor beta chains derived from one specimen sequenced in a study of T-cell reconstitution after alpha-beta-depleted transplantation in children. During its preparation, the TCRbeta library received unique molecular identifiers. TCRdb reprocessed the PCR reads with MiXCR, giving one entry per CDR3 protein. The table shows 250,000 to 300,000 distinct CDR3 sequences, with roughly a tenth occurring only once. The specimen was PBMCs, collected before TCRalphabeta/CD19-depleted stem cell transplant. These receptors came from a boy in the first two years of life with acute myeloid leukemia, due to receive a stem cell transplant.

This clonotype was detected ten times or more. CDR3 nucleotide sequence: TGTGCCACCAGTGATCCGGATCCTCGGGAGAACTCCTACAATGAGCAGTTCTTC. Translated, it gives CATSDPDPRENSYNEQFF. The chain couples TRBV24-1 to TRBJ2-1; tentatively, D is TRBD2 (6 bases). The CDR3 has 18 residues. V was clipped by 3 bases and J by 0 bases, with 17 bases between them. In germline, CDR1 is KGHDR, CDR2 SFDVKD.

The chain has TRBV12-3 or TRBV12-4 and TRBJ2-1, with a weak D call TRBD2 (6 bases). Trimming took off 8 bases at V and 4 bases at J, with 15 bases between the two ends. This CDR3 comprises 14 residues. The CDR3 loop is CASSTSPKYNEQFF. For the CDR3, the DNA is TGTGCCAGCTCCACTAGCCCTAAATACAATGAGCAGTTCTTC.

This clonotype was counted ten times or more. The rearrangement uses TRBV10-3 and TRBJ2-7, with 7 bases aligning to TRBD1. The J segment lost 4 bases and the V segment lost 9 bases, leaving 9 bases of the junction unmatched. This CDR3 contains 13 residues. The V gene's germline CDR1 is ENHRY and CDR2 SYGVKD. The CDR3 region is CAISPGQPYEQYF. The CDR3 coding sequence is TGTGCCATTTCTCCGGGACAGCCTTACGAGCAGTACTTC.

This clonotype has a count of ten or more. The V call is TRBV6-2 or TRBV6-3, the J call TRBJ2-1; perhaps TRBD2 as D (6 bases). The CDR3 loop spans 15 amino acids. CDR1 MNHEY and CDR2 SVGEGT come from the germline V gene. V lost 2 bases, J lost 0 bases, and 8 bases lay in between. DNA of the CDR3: TGTGCCAGCAGTTACGGGCGGGGCTCCTACAATGAGCAGTTCTTC. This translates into CASSYGRGSYNEQFF.

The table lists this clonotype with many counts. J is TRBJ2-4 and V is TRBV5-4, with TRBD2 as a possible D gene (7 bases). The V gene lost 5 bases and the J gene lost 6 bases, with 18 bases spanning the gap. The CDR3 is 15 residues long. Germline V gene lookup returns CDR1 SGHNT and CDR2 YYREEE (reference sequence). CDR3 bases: TGTGCCAGCAGTTCAGATGGGGGGGCAAGAAACATTCAGTACTTC. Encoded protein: CASSSDGGARNIQYF. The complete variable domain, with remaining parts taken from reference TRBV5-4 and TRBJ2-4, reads ETGVTQSPTHLIKTRGQQVTLRCSSQSGHNTVSWYQQALGQGPQFIFQYYREEENGRGNFPPRFSGLQFPNYSSELNVNALELDDSALYLCASSSDGGARNIQYFGAGTRLSVL.

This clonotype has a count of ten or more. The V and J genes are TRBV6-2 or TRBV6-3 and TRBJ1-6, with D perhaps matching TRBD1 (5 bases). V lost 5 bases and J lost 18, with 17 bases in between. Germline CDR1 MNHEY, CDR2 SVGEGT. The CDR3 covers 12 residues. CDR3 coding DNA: TGTGCCAGCAGTACCGGGACCAGAACTAGCCACTTT. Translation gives CASSTGTRTSHF.

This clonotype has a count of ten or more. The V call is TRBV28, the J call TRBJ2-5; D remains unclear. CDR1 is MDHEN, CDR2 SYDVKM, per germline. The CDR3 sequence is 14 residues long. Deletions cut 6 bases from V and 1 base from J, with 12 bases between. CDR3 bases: TGTGCCAGCAGCCCCACCGCGGTCCAAGAGACCCAGTACTTC. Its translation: CASSPTAVQETQYF.

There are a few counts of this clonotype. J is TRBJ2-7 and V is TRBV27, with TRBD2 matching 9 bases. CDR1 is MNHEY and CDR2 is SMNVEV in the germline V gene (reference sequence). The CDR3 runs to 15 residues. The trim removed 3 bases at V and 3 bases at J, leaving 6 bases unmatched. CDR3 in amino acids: CASSLVLAGLYEQYF. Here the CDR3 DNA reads TGTGCCAGCAGTTTGGTACTAGCGGGCCTCTACGAGCAGTACTTC.

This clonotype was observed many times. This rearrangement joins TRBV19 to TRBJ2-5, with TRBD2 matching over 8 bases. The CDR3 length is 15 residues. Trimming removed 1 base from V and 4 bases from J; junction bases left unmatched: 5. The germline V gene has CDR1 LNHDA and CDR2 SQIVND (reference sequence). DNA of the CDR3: TGTGCCAGTAGTATAGTCGGGGGGGCGGGAGAGACCCAGTACTTC. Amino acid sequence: CASSIVGGAGETQYF.

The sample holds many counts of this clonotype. CDR3 in amino acids: CASSPDVPYNEQFF. As DNA, the CDR3 is TGTGCCAGCAGCCCTGACGTTCCCTACAATGAGCAGTTCTTC. V and J are TRBV7-9 and TRBJ2-1; no clear D. This CDR3 contains 14 residues. Germline loops: CDR1 SEHNR, CDR2 FQNEAQ (reference sequence). With 5 bases removed from V and 2 bases from J, the gap between germline ends came to 10 bases.

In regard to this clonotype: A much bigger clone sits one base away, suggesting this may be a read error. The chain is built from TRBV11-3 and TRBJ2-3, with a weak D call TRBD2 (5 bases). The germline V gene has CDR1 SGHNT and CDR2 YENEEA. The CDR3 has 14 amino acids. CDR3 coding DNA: TGTGCCAGCAGCTCCCGTCGGGGAGAGGATACGCACTATTTT. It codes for CASSSRRGEDTHYF.

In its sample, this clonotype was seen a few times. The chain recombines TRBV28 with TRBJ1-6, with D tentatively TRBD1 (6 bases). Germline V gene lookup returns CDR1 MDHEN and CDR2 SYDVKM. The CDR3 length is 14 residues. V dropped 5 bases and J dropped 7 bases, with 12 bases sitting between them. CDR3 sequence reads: CASSVDRTNSPLHF. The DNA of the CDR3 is TGTGCCAGCAGTGTTGACAGGACGAATTCACCCCTCCACTTT.